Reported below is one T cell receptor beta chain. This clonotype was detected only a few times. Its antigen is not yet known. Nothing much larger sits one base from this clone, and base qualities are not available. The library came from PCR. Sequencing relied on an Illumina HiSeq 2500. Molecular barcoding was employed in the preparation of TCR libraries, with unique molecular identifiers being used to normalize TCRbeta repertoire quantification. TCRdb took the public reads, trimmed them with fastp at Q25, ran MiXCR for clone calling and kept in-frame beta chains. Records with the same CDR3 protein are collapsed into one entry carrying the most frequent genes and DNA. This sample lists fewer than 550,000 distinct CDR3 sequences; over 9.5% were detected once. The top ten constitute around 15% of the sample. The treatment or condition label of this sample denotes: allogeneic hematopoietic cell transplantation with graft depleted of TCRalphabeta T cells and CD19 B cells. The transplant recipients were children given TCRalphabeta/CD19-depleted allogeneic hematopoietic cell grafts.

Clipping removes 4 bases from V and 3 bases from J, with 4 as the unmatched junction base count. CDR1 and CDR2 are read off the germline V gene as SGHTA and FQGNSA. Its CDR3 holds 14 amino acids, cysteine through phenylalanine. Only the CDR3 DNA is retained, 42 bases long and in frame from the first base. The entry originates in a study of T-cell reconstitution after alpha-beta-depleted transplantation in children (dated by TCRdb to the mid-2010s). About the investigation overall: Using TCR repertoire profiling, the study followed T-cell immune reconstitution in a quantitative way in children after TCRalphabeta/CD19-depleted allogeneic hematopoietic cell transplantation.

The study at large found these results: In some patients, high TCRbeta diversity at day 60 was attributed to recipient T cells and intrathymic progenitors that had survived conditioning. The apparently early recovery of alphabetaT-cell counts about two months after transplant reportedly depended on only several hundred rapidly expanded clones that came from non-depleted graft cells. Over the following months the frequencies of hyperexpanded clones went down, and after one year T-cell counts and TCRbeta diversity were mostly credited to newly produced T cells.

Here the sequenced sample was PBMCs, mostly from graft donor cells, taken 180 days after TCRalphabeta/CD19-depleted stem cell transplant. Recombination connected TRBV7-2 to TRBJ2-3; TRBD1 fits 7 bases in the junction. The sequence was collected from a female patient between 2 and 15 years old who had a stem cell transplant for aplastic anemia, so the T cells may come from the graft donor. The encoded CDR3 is CASSSDRDTDTQYF. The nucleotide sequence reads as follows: TGTGCCAGCAGCTCCGACAGGGATACAGATACGCAGTATTTT.